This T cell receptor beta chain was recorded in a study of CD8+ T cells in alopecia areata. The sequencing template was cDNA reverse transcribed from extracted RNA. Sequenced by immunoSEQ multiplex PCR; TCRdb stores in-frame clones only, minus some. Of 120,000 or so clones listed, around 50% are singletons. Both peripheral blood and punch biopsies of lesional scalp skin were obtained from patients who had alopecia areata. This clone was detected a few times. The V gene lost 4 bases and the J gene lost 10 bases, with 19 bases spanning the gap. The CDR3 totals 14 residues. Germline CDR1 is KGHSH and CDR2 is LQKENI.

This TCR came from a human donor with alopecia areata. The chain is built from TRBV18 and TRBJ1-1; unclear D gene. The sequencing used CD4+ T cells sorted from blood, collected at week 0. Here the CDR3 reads CASSQNGLPGIAFF. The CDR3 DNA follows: TGTGCCAGCTCACAAAATGGACTGCCCGGGATAGCTTTCTTT.